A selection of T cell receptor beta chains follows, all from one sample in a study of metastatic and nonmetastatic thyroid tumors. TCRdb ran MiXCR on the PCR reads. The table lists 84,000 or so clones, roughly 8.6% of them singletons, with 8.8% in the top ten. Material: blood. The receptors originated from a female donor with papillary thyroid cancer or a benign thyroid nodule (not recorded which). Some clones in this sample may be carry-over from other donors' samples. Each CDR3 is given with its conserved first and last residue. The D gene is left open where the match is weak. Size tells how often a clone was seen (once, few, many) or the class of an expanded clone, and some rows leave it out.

DNA: TGTGCCAGCAGCTTAGCGACAGGAGGGACTTACGAGCAGTACTTC
CDR3: CASSLATGGTYEQYF
J: TRBJ2-7
size: -
D: -
V: TRBV7-9

DNA: TGTGCCAGCAGCTTAGGGTCGACTACCGTGAACACTGAAGCTTTCTTT
CDR3: CASSLGSTTVNTEAFF
J: TRBJ1-1
size: many
D: -
V: TRBV11-1

DNA: TGTGCCAGCTCAACCGGGACACTGAACACTGAAGCTTTCTTT
CDR3: CASSTGTLNTEAFF
J: TRBJ1-1
size: -
D: -
V: TRBV18

DNA: TGTGCCAGCAGCCACTTGGCAGATACGCAGTATTTT
CDR3: CASSHLADTQYF
J: TRBJ2-3
size: many
D: -
V: TRBV11-2

DNA: TGTGCCAGCAGCGATAGACGGTCCTCTGGAAACACCATATATTTT
CDR3: CASSDRRSSGNTIYF
J: TRBJ1-3
size: -
D: -
V: TRBV11-1

DNA: TGTGCCAGCAGCGAGAGACTAGCGGTTAGCACAGATACGCAGTATTTT
CDR3: CASSERLAVSTDTQYF
J: TRBJ2-3
size: many
D: TRBD2
V: TRBV11-2

DNA: TGTGCCAGCAGCCGGGACACCTATAGCACAGATACGCAGTATTTT
CDR3: CASSRDTYSTDTQYF
J: TRBJ2-3
size: many
D: -
V: TRBV11-1

DNA: TGTGCCAGCTCTCAGGGGGGACTAGCCCTCTGGGAGCAGTACTTC
CDR3: CASSQGGLALWEQYF
J: TRBJ2-7
size: many
D: TRBD2
V: TRBV27

DNA: TGTGCCAGCAGTTACTTCCGGGACAGCAACACCGGGGAGCTGTTTTTT
CDR3: CASSYFRDSNTGELFF
J: TRBJ2-2
size: medium-sized
D: TRBD1
V: TRBV6-5

DNA: TGTGCCAGCTCACCACAGGGCACTACAATGAACACTGAAGCTTTCTTT
CDR3: CASSPQGTTMNTEAFF
J: TRBJ1-1
size: many
D: -
V: TRBV18

DNA: TGTGCCAGCAGTTCCGGGGGACCAGCTAACTATGGCTACACCTTC
CDR3: CASSSGGPANYGYTF
J: TRBJ1-2
size: many
D: -
V: TRBV28

DNA: TGTGCCTGGAGTCCCGGCAGACTAGCGGGGGCCGTAGGCGAGCAGTTCTTC
CDR3: CAWSPGRLAGAVGEQFF
J: TRBJ2-1
size: many
D: TRBD2
V: TRBV30

DNA: TGTGCCAGCAGCTCGACAGGGGGCTACGAGCAGTACTTC
CDR3: CASSSTGGYEQYF
J: TRBJ2-7
size: many
D: TRBD1
V: TRBV12-3/TRBV12-4

DNA: TGCGCCAGCAGCCCCGGTGGGACAGGAGAGGGGAACACTGAAGCTTTCTTT
CDR3: CASSPGGTGEGNTEAFF
J: TRBJ1-1
size: few
D: TRBD1
V: TRBV5-1

DNA: TGTGCCAGCAGTTTTGATGGGGGGGACAGGGTGGATGGGGCAAATTCACCCCTCCACTTT
CDR3: CASSFDGGDRVDGANSPLHF
J: TRBJ1-6
size: many
D: TRBD1
V: TRBV27

DNA: TGTGCCAGCAGCCGCTCCTACGAGCAGTACTTC
CDR3: CASSRSYEQYF
J: TRBJ2-7
size: many
D: -
V: TRBV3-1

DNA: TGTGCCACCAGCCCAGACCCCGGGACAGGGCACGAAAAACTGTTTTTT
CDR3: CATSPDPGTGHEKLFF
J: TRBJ1-4
size: many
D: TRBD1
V: TRBV15